This TCR beta chain was sequenced in a study of T cells in Graves' hyperthyroidism and ophthalmopathy. Amplification targeted TCR beta CDR3 regions from RNA transcripts. Using the HTBI primer set, a first-round RT-PCR was run on the TCR CDR3. TCRdb re-called the multiplex PCR reads through MiXCR, storing one row per CDR3 protein. The table records about 600,000 distinct CDR3 sequences, around 16% of them present only once. Inclusion characteristics of ophthalmopathy patients comprised a Clinical Activity Score of at least 3, a NOSPECS grade of at least 4, and duration under 3 months. The diagnostic basis comprised clinical symptoms, serum thyroxine and TRAb, thyroid ultrasound and orbital computed tomography. CDR3 length: 14 residues. CDR1 is MNHNS and CDR2 is SASEGT in the germline V gene. V lost 6 bases and J lost 5; bases outside the gene matches: 7.

The chain couples TRBV6-1 to TRBJ2-3; 8 bases match TRBD2. The sequence came from a woman between 40 and 50 years old with Graves' ophthalmopathy. Sequenced: blood. This CDR3 reads CASRTSGVQDTQYF. The CDR3 nucleotides are TGTGCCAGCAGAACTAGCGGTGTGCAAGATACGCAGTATTTT.